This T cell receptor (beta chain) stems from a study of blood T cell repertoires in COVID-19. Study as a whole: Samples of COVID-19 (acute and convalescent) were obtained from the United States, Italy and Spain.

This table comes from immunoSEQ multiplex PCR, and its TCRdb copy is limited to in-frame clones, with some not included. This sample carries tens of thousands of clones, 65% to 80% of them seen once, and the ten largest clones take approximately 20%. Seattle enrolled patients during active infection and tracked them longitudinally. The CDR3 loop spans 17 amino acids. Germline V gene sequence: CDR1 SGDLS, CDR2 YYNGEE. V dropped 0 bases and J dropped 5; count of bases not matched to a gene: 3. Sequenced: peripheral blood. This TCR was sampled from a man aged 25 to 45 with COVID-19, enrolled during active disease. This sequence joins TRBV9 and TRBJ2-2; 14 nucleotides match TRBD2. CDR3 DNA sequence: TGTGCCAGCAGCGTAGGCGGACTAGCGGGGGGAACCGGGGAGCTGTTTTTT. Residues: CASSVGGLAGGTGELFF.